These T cell receptor beta chains were read from a single sample in a study of blood T cells in healthy people across ages. One entry per CDR3 protein, called by TCRdb with MiXCR from the 5' RACE reads. The data show approximately 580,000 distinct CDR3 sequences, with approximately 25% seen just once and less than 9% held by the top ten. The data were also submitted as part of a second study, on T cells of mothers and their children.

The specimen was blood. The receptors shown here come from a boy aged 5-17 years in good health. Each CDR3 is given with its conserved first and last residue. A D gene is named only where the DNA matches it firmly. Not every row has a clone size; where given, it reads once, few, many or a size class.

abundance,j_gene,d_gene,v_gene,CDR3nt,CDR3aa
.,TRBJ2-2,TRBD1,TRBV2,TGTGCCAGCAGCTTGGACAGGGGGACGAGGGAGCTGTTTTTT,CASSLDRGTRELFF
few,TRBJ1-4,.,TRBV12-3/TRBV12-4,TGTGCCAGCAGCCCCGTAGAGAGTAGCGAAAAACTGTTTTTT,CASSPVESSEKLFF
few,TRBJ2-5,TRBD2,TRBV20-1,TGCAGTGCTCAGCGGGGGAGCCATCAAGAGACCCAGTACTTC,CSAQRGSHQETQYF
many,TRBJ2-1,TRBD2,TRBV7-9,TGTGCCAGCAGCCCGGGACTAGCGGCCTACAATGAGCAGTTCTTC,CASSPGLAAYNEQFF
few,TRBJ1-2,TRBD1,TRBV12-3/TRBV12-4,TGTGCCAGCAGTACACGGACAGGAAGTGGCTACACCTTC,CASSTRTGSGYTF
few,TRBJ2-2,.,TRBV4-3,TGCGCCAGCAGCCAAGTCGAGGGGGGGCCCGATTGGGAGCTGTTTTTT,CASSQVEGGPDWELFF
few,TRBJ2-7,.,TRBV7-9,TGTGCCAGCAGCCCTGACAGCCGAAGATACTACGAGCAGTACTTC,CASSPDSRRYYEQYF
few,TRBJ2-4,.,TRBV7-2,TGTGCCAGCAGCTTAGGCAGGGGCAGACAGGACATTCAGTACTTC,CASSLGRGRQDIQYF
few,TRBJ2-5,TRBD2,TRBV7-2,TGTGCCAGCAGCGGTACTAGCGGGAGGGGAAGGGAGACCCAGTACTTC,CASSGTSGRGRETQYF
few,TRBJ2-7,TRBD1,TRBV5-1,TGCGCCAGCAGCGGATCGACAGGGTTGGACGAGCAGTACTTC,CASSGSTGLDEQYF
.,TRBJ2-7,TRBD2,TRBV7-9,TGTGCCAGCAGCACCAGGACTAGCGGGAGTTCTAACGAGCAGTACTTC,CASSTRTSGSSNEQYF
few,TRBJ2-1,.,TRBV7-9,TGTGCCAGCAGTTCCGAAAGACAGTACAATGAGCAGTTCTTC,CASSSERQYNEQFF
.,TRBJ2-1,TRBD1,TRBV5-5,TGTGCCAGCAGCTCCTTGACAGGGAACTCCTACAATGAGCAGTTCTTC,CASSSLTGNSYNEQFF
few,TRBJ2-7,TRBD2,TRBV7-2,TGTGCCAGCAGCCCTCCGGGACTAGCGGGAGACTACGAGCAGTACTTC,CASSPPGLAGDYEQYF
many,TRBJ1-3,.,TRBV6-6,TGTGCCAGCAGTATTAACAGGGTGTATGGAAACACCATATATTTT,CASSINRVYGNTIYF
.,TRBJ2-1,.,TRBV11-2,TGTGCCAGCAGGTCCGCGGGACGGGTCTACAATGAGCAGTTCTTC,CASRSAGRVYNEQFF
.,TRBJ2-3,.,TRBV6-1,TGTGCCAGCAGTGAAGGGGGGATAGGCACAGATACGCAGTATTTT,CASSEGGIGTDTQYF
few,TRBJ2-5,TRBD1,TRBV7-9,TGTGCCAGCAGCTCGGGACAGGGGGCGTCAGAGACCCAGTACTTC,CASSSGQGASETQYF
.,TRBJ2-1,TRBD2,TRBV28,TGTGCCAGCAGACCGGGACTAGCGGCCGAGCAGTTCTTC,CASRPGLAAEQFF
.,TRBJ2-7,TRBD1,TRBV7-2,TGTGCCAGCAGCTTAGTATCGGGACAGGGCATCTACGAGCAGTACTTC,CASSLVSGQGIYEQYF
few,TRBJ1-1,.,TRBV9,TGTGCCAGCAGCGTAGACGGGGTTGAAGCTTTCTTT,CASSVDGVEAFF
many,TRBJ2-1,TRBD2,TRBV28,TGTGCCAGCACCACAAGCGGGAGTGGGGGCAATGAGCAGTTCTTC,CASTTSGSGGNEQFF
.,TRBJ2-1,TRBD2,TRBV7-2,TGTGCCAGCAGCTTAGTTCCTAGCGGGGGGGCCAATGAGCAGTTCTTC,CASSLVPSGGANEQFF
few,TRBJ2-3,.,TRBV5-1,TGCGCCAGCAGTCCCCCCAGGGCGGAGATCACAGATACGCAGTATTTT,CASSPPRAEITDTQYF
few,TRBJ2-3,TRBD2,TRBV20-1,TGCAGTGCTCCGGACACGGGGGGGAACACAGATACGCAGTATTTT,CSAPDTGGNTDTQYF
few,TRBJ2-7,.,TRBV2,TGTGCCAGCAGTGAAGGGGTGAATTACGAGCAGTACTTC,CASSEGVNYEQYF
.,TRBJ2-7,.,TRBV29-1,TGCAGCGTTGAAGATTCGGGCAGGGGGGTCGGTGAGCAGTACTTC,CSVEDSGRGVGEQYF
.,TRBJ2-1,TRBD2,TRBV7-9,TGTGCCAGCAGCTCCCCAAAGACTAGCGGGGGAGACAATGAGCAGTTCTTC,CASSSPKTSGGDNEQFF
.,TRBJ2-1,.,TRBV6-5,TGTGCCAGCAGTTACCCAGGCCGGAATGAGCAGTTCTTC,CASSYPGRNEQFF
few,TRBJ2-7,TRBD2,TRBV6-2/TRBV6-3,TGTGCCAGCAGATTAGCGGGAGGGCCCGAGCAGTACTTC,CASRLAGGPEQYF
.,TRBJ1-5,.,TRBV19,TGTGCCAGTAGTGAGGGGACACCACGGGGGCCCCAGCATTTT,CASSEGTPRGPQHF
many,TRBJ2-5,.,TRBV29-1,TGCAGCGTTGAAGATCCCGATAGGGCGGAGAGGGGAGAGACCCAGTACTTC,CSVEDPDRAERGETQYF
.,TRBJ1-6,.,TRBV6-6,TGTGCCAGCACAAACCTACAGGGATATAATTCACCCCTCCACTTT,CASTNLQGYNSPLHF
few,TRBJ2-1,TRBD2,TRBV4-3,TGCGCCAGCAGCCTGGGACTAGCGGGGAGAAATGAGCAGTTCTTC,CASSLGLAGRNEQFF
.,TRBJ2-7,TRBD2,TRBV11-1,TGTGCCAGCAGTCTAACTAGCGGGGCCACCTACGAGCAGTACTTC,CASSLTSGATYEQYF
.,TRBJ2-5,.,TRBV28,TGTGCCAGCAGTTTCCTCGGACAACTCCAAGAGACCCAGTACTTC,CASSFLGQLQETQYF
few,TRBJ2-1,TRBD2,TRBV7-6,TGTGCCAGCAGCATACTAGCGGGAGGGCCAGAGGGAAGCTCCTACAATGAGCAGTTCTTC,CASSILAGGPEGSSYNEQFF
few,TRBJ1-2,.,TRBV20-1,TGCAGTGCCCGGACCTCCAATGGCTACACCTTC,CSARTSNGYTF
many,TRBJ1-5,.,TRBV7-9,TGTGCCAGCAGCTTAGTGGGCAGGGAAGGATGGCTGAATCAGCCCCAGCATTTT,CASSLVGREGWLNQPQHF
many,TRBJ2-5,.,TRBV4-2,TGTGCCAGCAGCCAAGATCTGGGGGACCAAGAGACCCAGTACTTC,CASSQDLGDQETQYF
.,TRBJ2-1,TRBD2,TRBV28,TGTGCCAGCAGTTTCTTTAGCGGGAGGGACAATGAGCAGTTCTTC,CASSFFSGRDNEQFF